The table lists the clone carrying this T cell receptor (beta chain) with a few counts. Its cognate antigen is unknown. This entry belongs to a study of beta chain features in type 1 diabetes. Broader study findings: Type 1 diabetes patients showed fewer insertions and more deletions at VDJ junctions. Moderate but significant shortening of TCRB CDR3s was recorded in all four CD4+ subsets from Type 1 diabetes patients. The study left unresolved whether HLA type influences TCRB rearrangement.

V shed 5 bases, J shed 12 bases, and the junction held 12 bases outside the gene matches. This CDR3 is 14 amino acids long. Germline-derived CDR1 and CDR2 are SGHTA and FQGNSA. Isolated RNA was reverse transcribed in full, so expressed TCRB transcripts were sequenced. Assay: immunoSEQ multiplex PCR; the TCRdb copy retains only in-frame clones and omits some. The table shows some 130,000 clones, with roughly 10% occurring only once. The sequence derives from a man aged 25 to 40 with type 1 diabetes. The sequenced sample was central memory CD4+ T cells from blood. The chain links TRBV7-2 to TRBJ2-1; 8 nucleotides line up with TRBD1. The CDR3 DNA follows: TGTGCCAGCAGCATCGGACAGGGAAGAGGCGTGCAGTTCTTC. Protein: CASSIGQGRGVQFF.